Below are 2 T cell receptor beta chains sequenced from a single sample in a study of T-cell reconstitution after alpha-beta-depleted transplantation in children (dated by TCRdb to 2016 to 2017). This specimen's treatment or condition label, per the study, means: allogeneic hematopoietic cell transplantation with graft depleted of TCRalphabeta T cells and CD19 B cells. Receptor amplification or capture employed PCR. The sequencer listed for this sample is Illumina HiSeq 2500. To normalize quantification of the TCRbeta repertoire, the TCR libraries were built with molecular barcoding that relied on unique molecular identifiers. Using fastp at Q25 and MiXCR, TCRdb reprocessed the public reads and kept productive beta chains. Every CDR3 protein is listed once, alongside the most common genes and DNA of its rows. The sample table lists 450,000 to 600,000 distinct CDR3 sequences, around 13% of them with a count of one. 2% to 2.5% of the sample is held by the ten biggest clonotypes.

The specimen comprised PBMCs, mostly from graft donor cells, sampled 360 days after TCRalphabeta/CD19-depleted stem cell transplant. Receptors originate from a male patient younger than 18 who had a stem cell transplant for acute myeloid leukemia, so the T cells may come from the graft donor.

Ten or more counts support this clonotype. The chain combines TRBV4-2 with TRBJ2-7, with no clear D. The CDR3 is 14 residues long. CDR1 LGHNA and CDR2 YNFKEQ come from the germline V gene. Trimming cost V 0 bases and J 5 bases, with 11 bases left between them. This CDR3 is CASSQDPPVHEQYF. In nucleotides, the CDR3 is TGTGCCAGCAGCCAAGATCCCCCAGTCCACGAGCAGTACTTC.

This clonotype came up a few times. The V gene is TRBV7-2, the J gene TRBJ2-1; TRBD2 matches at 7 bases. Germline-derived CDR1 and CDR2 are SGHTA and FQGNSA. V lost 0 bases and J lost 7; bases outside the gene matches: 9. The CDR3 loop spans 16 amino acids. This CDR3 is CASSLARLAEKNEQFF. The CDR3 bases are TGTGCCAGCAGCTTAGCGCGGCTAGCGGAAAAAAATGAGCAGTTCTTC. The complete variable domain, with remaining parts taken from reference TRBV7-2 and TRBJ2-1, reads GAGVSQSPSNKVTEKGKDVELRCDPISGHTALYWYRQSLGQGLEFLIYFQGNSAPDKSGLPSDRFSAERTGGSVSTLTIQRTQQEDSAVYLCASSLARLAEKNEQFFGPGTRLTVL.